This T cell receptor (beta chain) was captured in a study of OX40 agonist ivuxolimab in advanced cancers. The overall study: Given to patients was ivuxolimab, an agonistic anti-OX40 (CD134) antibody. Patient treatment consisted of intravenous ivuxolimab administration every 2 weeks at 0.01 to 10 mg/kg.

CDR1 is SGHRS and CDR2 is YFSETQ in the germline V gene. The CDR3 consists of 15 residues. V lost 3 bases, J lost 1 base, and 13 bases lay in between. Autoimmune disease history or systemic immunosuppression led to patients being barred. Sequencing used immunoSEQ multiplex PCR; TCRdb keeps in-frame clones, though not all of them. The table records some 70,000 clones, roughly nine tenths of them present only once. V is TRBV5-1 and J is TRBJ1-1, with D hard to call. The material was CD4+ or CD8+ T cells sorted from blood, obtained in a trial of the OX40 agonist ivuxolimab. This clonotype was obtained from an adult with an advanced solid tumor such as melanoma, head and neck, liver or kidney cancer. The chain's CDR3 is CASSSNGDRNTEAFF. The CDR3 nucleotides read TGCGCCAGCAGCTCCAACGGGGATCGGAACACTGAAGCTTTCTTT.